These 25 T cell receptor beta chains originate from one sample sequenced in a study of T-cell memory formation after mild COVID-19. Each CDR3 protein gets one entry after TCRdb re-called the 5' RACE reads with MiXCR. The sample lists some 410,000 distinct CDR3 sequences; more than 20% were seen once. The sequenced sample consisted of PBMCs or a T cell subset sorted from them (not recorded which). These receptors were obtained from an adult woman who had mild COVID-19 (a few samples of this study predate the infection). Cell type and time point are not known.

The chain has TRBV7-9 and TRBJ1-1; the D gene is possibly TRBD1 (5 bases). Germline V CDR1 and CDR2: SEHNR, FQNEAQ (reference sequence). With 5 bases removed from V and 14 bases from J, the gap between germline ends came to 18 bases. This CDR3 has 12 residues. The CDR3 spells CASSIPGQSLFF. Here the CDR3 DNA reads TGTGCCAGCAGCATACCGGGGCAGAGCCTCTTCTTT.

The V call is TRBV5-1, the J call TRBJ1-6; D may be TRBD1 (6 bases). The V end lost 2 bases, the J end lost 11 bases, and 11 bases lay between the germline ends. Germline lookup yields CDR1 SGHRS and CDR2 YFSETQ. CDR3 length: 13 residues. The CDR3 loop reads CASSFRGAPPLHF. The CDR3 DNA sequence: TGCGCCAGCAGCTTCAGGGGAGCGCCACCCCTCCACTTT. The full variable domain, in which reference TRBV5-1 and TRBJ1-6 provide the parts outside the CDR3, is KAGVTQTPRYLIKTRGQQVTLSCSPISGHRSVSWYQQTPGQGLQFLFEYFSETQRNKGNFPGRFSGRQFSNSRSEMNVSTLELGDSALYLCASSFRGAPPLHFGNGTRLTVT.

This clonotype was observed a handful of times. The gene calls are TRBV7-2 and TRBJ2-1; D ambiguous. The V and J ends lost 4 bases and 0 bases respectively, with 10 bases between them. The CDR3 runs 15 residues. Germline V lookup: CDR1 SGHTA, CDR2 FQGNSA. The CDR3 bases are TGTGCCAGCAGCTCCGACTGGAGCTCCTACAATGAGCAGTTCTTC. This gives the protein CASSSDWSSYNEQFF.

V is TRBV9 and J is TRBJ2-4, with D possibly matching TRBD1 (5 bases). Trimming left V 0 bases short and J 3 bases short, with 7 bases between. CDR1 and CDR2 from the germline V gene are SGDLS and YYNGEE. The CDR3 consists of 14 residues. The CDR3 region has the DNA TGTGCCAGCAGCGTAGGGGGCAGCAAAAACATTCAGTACTTC. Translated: CASSVGGSKNIQYF. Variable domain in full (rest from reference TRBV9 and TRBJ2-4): DSGVTQTPKHLITATGQRVTLRCSPRSGDLSVYWYQQSLDQGLQFLIQYYNGEERAKGNILERFSAQQFPDLHSELNLSSLELGDSALYFCASSVGGSKNIQYFGAGTRLSVL.

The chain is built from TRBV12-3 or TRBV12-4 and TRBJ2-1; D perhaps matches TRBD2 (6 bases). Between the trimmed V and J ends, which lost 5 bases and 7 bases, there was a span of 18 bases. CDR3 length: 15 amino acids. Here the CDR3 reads CASSGGGGLRNEQFF. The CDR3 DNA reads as TGTGCCAGCAGTGGGGGTGGGGGGTTGCGGAATGAGCAGTTCTTC.

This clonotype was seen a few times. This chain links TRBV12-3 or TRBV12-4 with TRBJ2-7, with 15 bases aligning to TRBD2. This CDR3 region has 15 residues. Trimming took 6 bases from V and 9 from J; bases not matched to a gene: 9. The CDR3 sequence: CASRRGTSGRTVQYF. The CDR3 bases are TGTGCCAGCAGGCGGGGGACTAGCGGGAGGACCGTGCAGTACTTC.

The CDR3 is CASSVPDRAAGELFF. CDR3 nucleotides: TGTGCCAGCAGTGTACCCGACAGGGCGGCCGGGGAGCTGTTTTTT. The rearrangement joins TRBV6-4 to TRBJ2-2, with 7 bases fitting TRBD1. The J segment lost 6 bases and the V segment lost 4 bases, leaving 8 bases of the junction unmatched. The CDR3 consists of 15 residues. Germline-derived CDR1 and CDR2 are MRHNA and SNTAGT.

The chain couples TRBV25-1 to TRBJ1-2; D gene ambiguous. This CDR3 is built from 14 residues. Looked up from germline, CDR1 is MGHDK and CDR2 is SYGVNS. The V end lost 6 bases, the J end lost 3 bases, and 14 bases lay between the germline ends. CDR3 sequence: CASSLGGQYYGYTF. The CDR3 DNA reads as TGTGCCAGCAGCCTTGGAGGGCAGTACTATGGCTACACCTTC.

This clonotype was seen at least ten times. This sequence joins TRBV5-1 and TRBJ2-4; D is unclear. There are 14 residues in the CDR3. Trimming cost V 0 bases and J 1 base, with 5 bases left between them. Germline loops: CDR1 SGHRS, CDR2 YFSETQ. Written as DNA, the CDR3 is TGCGCCAGCAGCTTGGCCGAGGCCAAAAACATTCAGTACTTC. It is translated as CASSLAEAKNIQYF.

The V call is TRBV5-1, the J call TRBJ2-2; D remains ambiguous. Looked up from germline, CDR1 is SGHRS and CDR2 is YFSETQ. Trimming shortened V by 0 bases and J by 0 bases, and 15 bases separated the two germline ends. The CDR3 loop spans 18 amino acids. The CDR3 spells CASSLVVMAWANTGELFF. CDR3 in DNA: TGCGCCAGCAGCTTGGTAGTCATGGCTTGGGCGAACACCGGGGAGCTGTTTTTT.

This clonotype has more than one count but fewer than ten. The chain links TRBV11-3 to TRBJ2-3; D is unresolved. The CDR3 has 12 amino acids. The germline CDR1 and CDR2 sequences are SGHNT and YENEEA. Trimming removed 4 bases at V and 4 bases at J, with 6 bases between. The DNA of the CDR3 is TGTGCCAGCAGCTCTGTCGCAGATACGCAGTATTTT. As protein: CASSSVADTQYF.

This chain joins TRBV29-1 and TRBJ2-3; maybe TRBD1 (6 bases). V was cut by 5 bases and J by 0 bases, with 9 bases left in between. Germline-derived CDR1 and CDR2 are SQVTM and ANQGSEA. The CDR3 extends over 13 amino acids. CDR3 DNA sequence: TGCAGCGTTAGGGGGAGAAGCACAGATACGCAGTATTTT. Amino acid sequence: CSVRGRSTDTQYF.

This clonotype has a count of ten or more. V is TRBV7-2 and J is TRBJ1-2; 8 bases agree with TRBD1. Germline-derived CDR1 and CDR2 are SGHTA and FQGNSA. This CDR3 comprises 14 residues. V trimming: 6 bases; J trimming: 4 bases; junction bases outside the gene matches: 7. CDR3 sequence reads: CASSQQGGSYGYTF. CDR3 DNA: TGTGCCAGCAGTCAACAGGGGGGTAGCTATGGCTACACCTTC. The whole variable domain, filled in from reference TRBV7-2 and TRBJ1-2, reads GAGVSQSPSNKVTEKGKDVELRCDPISGHTALYWYRQSLGQGLEFLIYFQGNSAPDKSGLPSDRFSAERTGGSVSTLTIQRTQQEDSAVYLCASSQQGGSYGYTFGSGTRLTVV.

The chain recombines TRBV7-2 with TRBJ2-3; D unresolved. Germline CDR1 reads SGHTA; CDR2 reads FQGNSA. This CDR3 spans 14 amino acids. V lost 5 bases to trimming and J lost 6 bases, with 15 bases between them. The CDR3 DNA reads TGTGCCAGCAGCCTAAGGATAACTGGGGATACGCAGTATTTT. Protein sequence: CASSLRITGDTQYF.

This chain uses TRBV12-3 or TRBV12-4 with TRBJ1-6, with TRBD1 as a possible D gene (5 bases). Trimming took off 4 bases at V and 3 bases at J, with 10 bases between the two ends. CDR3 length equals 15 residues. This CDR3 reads CASSYRSRYNSPLHF. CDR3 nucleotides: TGTGCCAGCAGTTACAGGTCCCGCTATAATTCACCCCTCCACTTT.

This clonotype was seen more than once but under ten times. The CDR3, as DNA: TGTGCCAGCAGCCGGACTAGCGGGGGACATCCGGATACGCAGTATTTT. It yields the protein CASSRTSGGHPDTQYF. The chain has TRBV5-4 and TRBJ2-3, with 13 nucleotides matching TRBD2. J lost 6 bases, V lost 4 bases, and 8 bases had no gene match. CDR1 and CDR2 from the germline V gene are SGHNT and YYREEE (reference sequence). The CDR3 consists of 16 residues.

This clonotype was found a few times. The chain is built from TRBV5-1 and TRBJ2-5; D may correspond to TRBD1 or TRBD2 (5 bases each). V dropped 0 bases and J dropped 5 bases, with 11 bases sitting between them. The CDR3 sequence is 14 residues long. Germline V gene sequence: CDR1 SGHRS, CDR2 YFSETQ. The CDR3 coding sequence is TGCGCCAGCAGCTTGGTAGGGGACGGGGAGACCCAGTACTTC. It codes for CASSLVGDGETQYF.

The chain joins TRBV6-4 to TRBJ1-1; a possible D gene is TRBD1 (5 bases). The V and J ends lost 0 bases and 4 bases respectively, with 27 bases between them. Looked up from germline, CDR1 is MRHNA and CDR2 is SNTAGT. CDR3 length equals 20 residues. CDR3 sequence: CASSDSSILQGRPGGTEAFF. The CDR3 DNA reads TGTGCCAGCAGTGACTCGTCGATTCTCCAGGGTCGACCGGGGGGCACTGAAGCTTTCTTT.

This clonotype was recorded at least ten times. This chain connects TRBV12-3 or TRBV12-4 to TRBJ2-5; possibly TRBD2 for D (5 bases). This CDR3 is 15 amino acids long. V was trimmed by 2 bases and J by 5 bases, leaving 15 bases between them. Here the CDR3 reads CASSLLATLSETQYF. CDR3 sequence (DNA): TGTGCCAGCAGTTTACTAGCAACTCTATCGGAGACCCAGTACTTC.

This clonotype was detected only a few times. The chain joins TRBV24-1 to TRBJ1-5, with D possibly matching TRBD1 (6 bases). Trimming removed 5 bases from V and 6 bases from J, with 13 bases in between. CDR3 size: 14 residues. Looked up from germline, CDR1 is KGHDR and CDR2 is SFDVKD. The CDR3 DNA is TGTGCCACCAGTGGGGGGCCTTGGGGTCAGCCCCAGCATTTT. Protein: CATSGGPWGQPQHF.

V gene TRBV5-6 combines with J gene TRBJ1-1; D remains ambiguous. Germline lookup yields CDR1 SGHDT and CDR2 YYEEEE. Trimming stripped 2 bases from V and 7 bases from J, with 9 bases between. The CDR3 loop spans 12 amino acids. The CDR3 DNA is TGTGCCAGCAGCTTATCGCCCTATGAAGCTTTCTTT. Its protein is CASSLSPYEAFF.

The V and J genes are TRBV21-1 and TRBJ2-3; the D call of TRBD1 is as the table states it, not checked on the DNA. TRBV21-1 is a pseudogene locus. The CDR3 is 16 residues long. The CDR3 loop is CASSKVKGDVGDTQYF. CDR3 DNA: TGTGCCAGCAGCAAAGTAAAAGGGGATGTAGGAGATACGCAGTATTTT.

DNA of the CDR3: TGTGCCTCCCGTACCTCACAAGAGACCCAGTACTTC. It yields the protein CASRTSQETQYF. This chain connects TRBV6-2 or TRBV6-3 to TRBJ2-5; D is ambiguous. Germline V gene data show CDR1 as MNHEY and CDR2 as SVGEGT. The CDR3 is 12 amino acids. V was pared by 11 bases and J by 2 bases, with 12 bases between.

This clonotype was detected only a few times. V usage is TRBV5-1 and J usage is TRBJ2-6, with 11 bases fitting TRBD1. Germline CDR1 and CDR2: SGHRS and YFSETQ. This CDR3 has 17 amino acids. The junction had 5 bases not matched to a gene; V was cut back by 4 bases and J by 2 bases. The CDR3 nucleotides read TGCGCCAGCAGCCCCTGGACAGGGGGCGCTGGGGCCAACGTCCTGACTTTC. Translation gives CASSPWTGGAGANVLTF.

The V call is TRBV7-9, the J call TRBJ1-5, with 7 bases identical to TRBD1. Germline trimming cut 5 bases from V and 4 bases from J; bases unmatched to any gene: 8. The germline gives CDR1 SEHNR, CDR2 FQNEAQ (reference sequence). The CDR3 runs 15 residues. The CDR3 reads CASSPGGKWNQPQHF. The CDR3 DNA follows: TGTGCCAGCAGCCCAGGGGGGAAATGGAATCAGCCCCAGCATTTT.